Sequencing of this TCR beta chain was carried out in a study of blood T cell repertoires in COVID-19 (dated by TCRdb to between 2020 and 2021). Study-level background: Samples covering the acute and convalescent phases of COVID-19 were provided by collaborators in the United States, Italy and Spain. The repertoires were made available in a free public database intended to serve as a resource for research on the immune response to SARS-CoV-2. Where available, HLA class I and class II types were obtained from metadata supplied by the sample provider rather than from assay-based typing. Samples came from the ongoing ImmuneRACE study (first 160 participants) plus 1,254 subjects from 6 global collaborators. The prospective study material was composed of cDNA or gDNA derived from T cells, B-cell-depleted T cells, or PBMCs. Nearly every sample came with metadata listing a de-identified subject ID, COVID-19 status, age in years and sex. Deeply sampled blood TCRbeta repertoires from subjects exposed to, actively infected with, or recovered from COVID-19 were included in the dataset. Broader findings and caveats from the paper: The amount of clinical and demographic metadata varied by source and participant and was provided uncurated.

The collaborating institutions used their own protocols to collect whole blood in K2EDTA tubes. For TCRbeta analysis, collaborators shipped samples as frozen whole blood, isolated PBMCs, or DNA extracted from either of those sample types. The immunoSEQ Assay, a bias-controlled multiplex PCR, was used to amplify TCRbeta CDR3 regions from genomic DNA. Per the authors' processing: The number of nucleated cells in each sample was estimated by amplification of reference gene primers within the assay. To quantify the absolute abundance of each unique TCRbeta CDR3 rearrangement, sequence reads were collapsed and filtered. For each sample, productive Simpson clonality was calculated by taking the square root of Simpson's diversity index across productive rearrangements. Sourced from immuneACCESS, this table was stored by TCRdb with only in-frame sequences that have V and J called. A share of the clones is absent; for the studies checked, an unresolved V gene accounts for under half, and the remainder has no known explanation. The DNA was the basis for D and trimming; V, J and clone size are from that table. In this sample the table shows approximately 250,000 clones, around 86% of which occur a single time. In total, the top ten clones hold approximately 8.2% of the sample.

From a lookup of the germline V gene, CDR1 and CDR2 are SGHTA and FQGNSA. The CDR3 goes from the cysteine to the phenylalanine over 16 residues. Only CDR3 DNA is held: 48 bases, read in frame from base 1. Deletion took 1 base off V and 4 bases off J, with a span of 16 bases between the germline ends. On this clone itself: Its cognate antigen has yet to be identified. Qualities for individual bases were not recorded, and no much larger clone is one base off.

The chain is assembled from TRBV7-2 and TRBJ1-1, with no confidently assigned D gene. The source material was peripheral blood. This clonotype was sampled from a middle-aged man with active or convalescent COVID-19. The DNA sequence is given as TGTGCCAGCAGCTTAGTGCGGGGTATTGGTCGCACTGAAGCTTTCTTT. Its coded protein is CASSLVRGIGRTEAFF.